Listed below are T cell receptor beta chains from one sample, sequenced in a study of shared clonotypes between healthy human individuals. Measured with immunoSEQ multiplex PCR; TCRdb has only the in-frame clones, and not every one. Found here are some 380,000 clones, roughly 96% of them singletons; the top ten hold 0.25% to 0.35%. Sequenced: memory CD8+ T cells sorted from blood. These receptors were collected from a young man in good health. Both conserved end residues are part of each CDR3. The order of the fields is CDR3 length, D gene, clone size, V gene, J gene, CDR3 protein, CDR3 DNA. A D gene is named only where the DNA matches it firmly. Expanded clones get a size class; other rows say once, few or many, or leave the size out.

14	-	-	TRBV5-4	TRBJ2-5	CASSLTGVGETQYF	TGTGCCAGCAGCTTGACGGGAGTGGGAGAGACCCAGTACTTC
14	-	once	TRBV18	TRBJ2-5	CASSLGPFPETQYF	TGTGCCAGCTCCCTCGGACCTTTTCCGGAGACCCAGTACTTC
17	TRBD2	-	TRBV7-9	TRBJ2-2	CASKRLAGGPGTGELFF	TGTGCCAGCAAGCGACTAGCGGGAGGGCCGGGGACCGGGGAGCTGTTTTTT
13	TRBD2	-	TRBV12-5	TRBJ2-1	CASGPGGGNEQFF	TGTGCTAGTGGCCCGGGAGGGGGCAATGAGCAGTTCTTC
16	TRBD2	-	TRBV4-1	TRBJ2-7	CASSLIPGSGAYEQYF	TGCGCCAGCAGCCTCATACCGGGTAGCGGGGCCTACGAGCAGTACTTC
14	-	-	TRBV6-5	TRBJ1-2	CASSYGGRSYGYTF	TGTGCCAGCAGTTATGGGGGGCGCTCCTATGGCTACACCTTC
15	-	once	TRBV21-1	TRBJ2-7	CASSKSSGNSYEQYF	TGTGCCAGCAGCAAATCTTCAGGGAACTCCTACGAGCAGTACTTC
15	-	-	TRBV6-5	TRBJ1-4	CASTRGGSFREKLFF	TGTGCCAGCACCAGGGGTGGGAGTTTCCGCGAAAAACTGTTTTTT
13	TRBD1	-	TRBV5-6	TRBJ1-2	CASSLAGGYGYTF	TGTGCCAGCAGCTTGGCAGGGGGCTATGGCTACACCTTC
18	-	-	TRBV27	TRBJ2-2	CASSLSRGGTGITGELFF	TGTGCCAGCAGTTTATCCCGGGGGGGGACAGGGATCACCGGGGAGCTGTTTTTT
14	-	once	TRBV7-2	TRBJ1-3	CASSLRRGGNTIYF	TGTGCCAGCAGCTTAAGGAGGGGGGGAAACACCATATATTTT
13	-	-	TRBV6-5	TRBJ2-3	CASQPGIGDTQYF	TGTGCCAGCCAACCTGGCATCGGGGATACGCAGTATTTT
14	TRBD2	-	TRBV30	TRBJ2-1	CAWNPGRGYNEQFF	TGTGCCTGGAACCCCGGGAGGGGATACAATGAGCAGTTCTTC
12	-	-	TRBV11-3	TRBJ2-1	CASSLDADEQFF	TGTGCCAGCAGCTTAGATGCCGATGAGCAGTTCTTC
13	-	once	TRBV18	TRBJ2-7	CASSSGREYEQYF	TGTGCCAGCTCATCGGGCAGGGAATACGAGCAGTACTTC
17	TRBD2	-	TRBV7-9	TRBJ2-7	CASSFSRALTSAHEQYF	TGTGCCAGCAGCTTTAGCAGGGCTTTGACTAGCGCGCACGAGCAGTACTTC
15	-	-	TRBV2	TRBJ1-3	CASRTGASSGNTIYF	TGTGCCAGCAGAACCGGGGCCAGCTCTGGAAACACCATATATTTT
14	-	few	TRBV6-1	TRBJ2-3	CASSGVRLADTQYF	TGTGCCAGCAGTGGCGTCCGGTTGGCAGATACGCAGTATTTT
14	-	-	TRBV7-9	TRBJ1-2	CAGSLAPGSYGYTF	TGTGCCGGCAGCTTAGCCCCAGGGTCATATGGCTACACCTTC
15	TRBD1	-	TRBV25-1	TRBJ2-2	CASSEYSTGTGELFF	TGTGCCAGCAGTGAATATTCGACAGGGACCGGGGAGCTGTTTTTT
14	TRBD2	-	TRBV5-6	TRBJ2-7	CASSWKSGIGEQYF	TGTGCCAGCAGCTGGAAAAGCGGGATCGGCGAGCAGTACTTC
12	-	-	TRBV29-1	TRBJ2-7	CSERDRTYEQYF	TGCAGCGAACGGGACCGAACCTACGAGCAGTACTTC
13	-	-	TRBV5-1	TRBJ2-1	CASSPDLLGEQFF	TGCGCCAGCAGCCCGGATCTCCTGGGTGAGCAGTTCTTC
13	-	-	TRBV4-2	TRBJ1-3	CASSQVPGNTIYF	TGTGCCAGCAGCCAAGTCCCAGGGAACACCATATATTTT
12	TRBD1	once	TRBV28	TRBJ2-7	CASSRRGREQYF	TGTGCCAGCAGTCGCAGGGGGCGCGAGCAGTACTTC
13	-	-	TRBV28	TRBJ2-7	CASSFGQLYEQYF	TGTGCCAGCAGTTTCGGGCAGCTCTACGAGCAGTACTTC
15	-	-	TRBV7-2	TRBJ2-7	CASSLGTRRGYEQYF	TGTGCCAGCAGCTTAGGGACCAGGCGAGGCTACGAGCAGTACTTC
16	-	-	TRBV19	TRBJ2-4	CASSIQGALAKNIQYF	TGTGCCAGTAGTATACAGGGCGCTCTAGCCAAAAACATTCAGTACTTC
13	TRBD2	-	TRBV30	TRBJ2-7	CAWIMTGGYEQYF	TGTGCCTGGATAATGACGGGAGGCTACGAGCAGTACTTC
19	TRBD2	once	TRBV19	TRBJ2-1	CASTRLRQFGLAGVDEQFF	TGTGCCAGTACCCGACTTAGACAGTTTGGACTAGCGGGAGTGGATGAGCAGTTCTTC
16	TRBD1	-	TRBV6-6	TRBJ2-2	CASSYSRTQGAGELFF	TGTGCCAGCAGTTACTCGCGTACACAGGGGGCAGGGGAGCTGTTTTTT
17	-	-	TRBV11-2	TRBJ2-3	CASSLVSLGQGADTQYF	TGTGCCAGCAGCTTAGTCTCCCTTGGGCAGGGCGCAGATACGCAGTATTTT
13	TRBD1	-	TRBV11-2	TRBJ1-1	CASSPRQGNEAFF	TGTGCCAGCAGCCCCAGACAGGGGAATGAAGCTTTCTTT
17	TRBD2	-	TRBV5-1	TRBJ2-5	CASSLGTSGLAGETQYF	TGCGCCAGCAGCTTGGGGACCTCAGGACTAGCGGGAGAGACCCAGTACTTC